This T cell receptor (beta chain) is drawn from a study of shared clonotypes between healthy human individuals. Study conclusions and caveats: What rarefaction showed was incomplete sorted-subset sequencing despite large depth. In contrast to clonotypes shared by all four donors, non-shared clonotypes had lower generation probabilities.

There were only Caucasian adults among the donors, and all lived in Nashville, Tennessee. Details on this clone: The antigen is undetermined.

The length of the CDR3 is 15 residues. Germline V CDR1 and CDR2: MNHEY, SVGAGI. Trimming took 8 bases from V and 1 from J, leaving 12 bases between them. This table comes from immunoSEQ multiplex PCR, and its TCRdb copy is limited to in-frame clones, with some not included. The data contain over a million clones, about 74% of them singletons. The chain links TRBV6-5 to TRBJ2-6; D gene ambiguous. The material sequenced was memory CD4+ T cells sorted from blood. Subset indicated: CD45RA-negative fraction. The sequence was collected from a man younger than 35 in good health. Written as DNA, the CDR3 is TGTGCCAGCCGACGCCCTGGTTCTGGGGCCAACGTCCTGACTTTC. Its translation: CASRRPGSGANVLTF.